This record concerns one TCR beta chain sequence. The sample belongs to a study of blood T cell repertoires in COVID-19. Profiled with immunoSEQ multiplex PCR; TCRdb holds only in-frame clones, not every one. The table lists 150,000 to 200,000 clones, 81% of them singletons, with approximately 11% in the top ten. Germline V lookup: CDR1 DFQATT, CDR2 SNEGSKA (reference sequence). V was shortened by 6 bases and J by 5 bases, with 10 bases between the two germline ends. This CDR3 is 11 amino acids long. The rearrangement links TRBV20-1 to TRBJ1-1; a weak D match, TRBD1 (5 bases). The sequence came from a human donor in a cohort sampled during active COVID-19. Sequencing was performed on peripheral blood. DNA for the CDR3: TGCAGTGCCATAGGACAAACTGAAGCTTTCTTT. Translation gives CSAIGQTEAFF.